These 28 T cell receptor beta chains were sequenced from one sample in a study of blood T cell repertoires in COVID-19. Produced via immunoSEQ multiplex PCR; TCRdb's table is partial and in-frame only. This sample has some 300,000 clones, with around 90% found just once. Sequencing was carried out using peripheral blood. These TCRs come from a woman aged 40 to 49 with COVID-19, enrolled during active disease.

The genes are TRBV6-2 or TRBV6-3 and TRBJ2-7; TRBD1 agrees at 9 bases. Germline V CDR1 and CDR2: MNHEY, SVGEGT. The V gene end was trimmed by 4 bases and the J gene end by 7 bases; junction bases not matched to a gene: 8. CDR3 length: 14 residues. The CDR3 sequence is CASSLGQGIEEQYF. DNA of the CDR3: TGTGCCAGCAGTTTGGGACAGGGAATCGAGGAGCAGTACTTC.

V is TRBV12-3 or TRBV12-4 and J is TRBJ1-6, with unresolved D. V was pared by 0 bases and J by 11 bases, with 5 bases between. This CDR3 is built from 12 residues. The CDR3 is CASSLAGTPLHF. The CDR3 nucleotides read TGTGCCAGCAGTTTAGCCGGTACACCCCTCCACTTT.

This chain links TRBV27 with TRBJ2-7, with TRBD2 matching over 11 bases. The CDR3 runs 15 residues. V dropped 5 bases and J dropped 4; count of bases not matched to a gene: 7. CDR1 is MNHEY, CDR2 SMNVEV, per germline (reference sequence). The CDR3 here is CASSPLAGGKYEQYF. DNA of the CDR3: TGTGCCAGCAGTCCGCTAGCGGGGGGAAAGTACGAGCAGTACTTC.

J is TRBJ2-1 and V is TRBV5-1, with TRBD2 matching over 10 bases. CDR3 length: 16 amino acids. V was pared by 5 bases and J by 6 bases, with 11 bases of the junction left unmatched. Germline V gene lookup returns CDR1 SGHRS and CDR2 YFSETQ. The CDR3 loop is CASRLSLAGVGNEQFF. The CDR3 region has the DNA TGCGCCAGCAGACTCTCTCTAGCGGGAGTTGGCAATGAGCAGTTCTTC.

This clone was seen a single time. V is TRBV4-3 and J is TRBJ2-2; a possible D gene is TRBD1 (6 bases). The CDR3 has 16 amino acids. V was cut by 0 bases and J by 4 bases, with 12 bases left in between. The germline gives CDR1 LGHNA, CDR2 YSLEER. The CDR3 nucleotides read TGCGCCAGCAGCCAAGATCCAGGGGCGGGCACCGGGGAGCTGTTTTTT. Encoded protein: CASSQDPGAGTGELFF.

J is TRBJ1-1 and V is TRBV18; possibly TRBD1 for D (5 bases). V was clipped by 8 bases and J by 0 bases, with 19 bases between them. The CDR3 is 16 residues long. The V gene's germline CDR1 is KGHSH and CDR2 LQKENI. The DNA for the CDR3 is TGTGCCAGCACCGACAGCCTCACTCGTATGAACACTGAAGCTTTCTTT. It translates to CASTDSLTRMNTEAFF.

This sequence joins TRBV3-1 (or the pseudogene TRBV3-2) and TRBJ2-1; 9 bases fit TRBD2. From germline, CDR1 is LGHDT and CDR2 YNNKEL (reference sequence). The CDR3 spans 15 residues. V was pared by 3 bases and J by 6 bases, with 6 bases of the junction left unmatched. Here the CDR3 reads CASSQGLAEGNEQFF. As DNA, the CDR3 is TGTGCCAGCAGCCAGGGACTAGCAGAGGGCAATGAGCAGTTCTTC.

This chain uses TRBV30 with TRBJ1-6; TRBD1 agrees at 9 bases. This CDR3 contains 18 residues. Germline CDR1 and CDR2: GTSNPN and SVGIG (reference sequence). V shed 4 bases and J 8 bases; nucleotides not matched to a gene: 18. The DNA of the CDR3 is TGTGCCTGGACCCGGGACAGGGACATTGGGCTATATTATTCACCCCTCCACTTT. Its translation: CAWTRDRDIGLYYSPLHF.

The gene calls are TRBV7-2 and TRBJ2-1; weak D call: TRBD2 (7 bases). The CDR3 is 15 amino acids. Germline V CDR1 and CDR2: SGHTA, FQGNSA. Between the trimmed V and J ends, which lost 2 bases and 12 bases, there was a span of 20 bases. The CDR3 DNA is TGTGCCAGCAGCTTAAAAGGTGCAGGGGAGGGCTCGCAGTTCTTC. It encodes CASSLKGAGEGSQFF.

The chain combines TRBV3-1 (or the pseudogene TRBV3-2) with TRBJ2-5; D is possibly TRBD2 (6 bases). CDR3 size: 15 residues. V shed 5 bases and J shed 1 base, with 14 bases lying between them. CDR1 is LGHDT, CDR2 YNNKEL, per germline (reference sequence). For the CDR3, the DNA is TGTGCCAGCAGCTCCAGGACCGGGGGCCAAGAGACCCAGTACTTC. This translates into CASSSRTGGQETQYF.

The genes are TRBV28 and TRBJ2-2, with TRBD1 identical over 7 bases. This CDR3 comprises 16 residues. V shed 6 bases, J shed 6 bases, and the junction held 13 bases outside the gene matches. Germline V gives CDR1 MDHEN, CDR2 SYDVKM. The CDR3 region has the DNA TGTGCCAGCAGAAACGACAGGGTTTCCGTCGCCGGGGAGCTGTTTTTT. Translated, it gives CASRNDRVSVAGELFF.

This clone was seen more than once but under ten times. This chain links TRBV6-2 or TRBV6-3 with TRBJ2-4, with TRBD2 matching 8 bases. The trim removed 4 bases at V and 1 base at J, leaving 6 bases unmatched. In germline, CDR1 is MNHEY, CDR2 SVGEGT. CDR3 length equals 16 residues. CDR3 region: CASSFLAGHAKNIQYF. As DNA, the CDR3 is TGTGCCAGCAGTTTTTTAGCGGGGCATGCCAAAAACATTCAGTACTTC.

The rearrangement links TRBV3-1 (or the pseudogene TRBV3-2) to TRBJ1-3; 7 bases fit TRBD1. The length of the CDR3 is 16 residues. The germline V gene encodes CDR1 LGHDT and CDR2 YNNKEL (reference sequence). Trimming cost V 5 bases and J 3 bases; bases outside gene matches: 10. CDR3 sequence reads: CASSYPGQSFGNTIYF. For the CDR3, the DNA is TGTGCCAGCAGCTACCCGGGACAGAGCTTTGGAAACACCATATATTTT.

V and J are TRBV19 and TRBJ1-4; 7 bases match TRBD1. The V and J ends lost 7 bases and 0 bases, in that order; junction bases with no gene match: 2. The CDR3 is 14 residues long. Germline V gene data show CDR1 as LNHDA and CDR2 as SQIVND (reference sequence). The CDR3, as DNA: TGTGCCAGTAAAGGGGGCGCAACTAATGAAAAACTGTTTTTT. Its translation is CASKGGATNEKLFF.

CDR3 nucleotides: TGCGCCAGCAGCCTGACAGATTCTGGAAACACCATATATTTT. Encoded protein: CASSLTDSGNTIYF. The chain is built from TRBV5-1 and TRBJ1-3; D may be TRBD1 (5 bases). The CDR3 runs to 14 residues. The V gene lost 4 bases and the J gene lost 1 base, with 9 bases spanning the gap. Germline V gene lookup returns CDR1 SGHRS and CDR2 YFSETQ.

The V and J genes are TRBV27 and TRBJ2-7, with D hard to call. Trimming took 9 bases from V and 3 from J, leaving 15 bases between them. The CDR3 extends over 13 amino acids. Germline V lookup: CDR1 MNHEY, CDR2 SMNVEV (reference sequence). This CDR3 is CASGLLVGYEQYF. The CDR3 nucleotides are TGTGCCAGTGGGCTTCTCGTCGGCTACGAGCAGTACTTC.

The chain's CDR3 is CASSQGQGANSNQPQHF. The CDR3, as DNA: TGTGCCAGCAGCCAAGGGCAGGGGGCAAATAGCAATCAGCCCCAGCATTTT. The chain couples TRBV4-2 to TRBJ1-5; 8 positions agree with TRBD1. Germline V gives CDR1 LGHNA, CDR2 YNFKEQ. The CDR3 totals 17 residues. V was clipped by 1 base and J by 0 bases; unmatched bases: 5.

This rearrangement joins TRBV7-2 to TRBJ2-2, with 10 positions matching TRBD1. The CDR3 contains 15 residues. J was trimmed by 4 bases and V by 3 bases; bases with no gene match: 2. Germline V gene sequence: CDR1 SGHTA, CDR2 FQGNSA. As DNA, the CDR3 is TGTGCCAGCAGCTTCCGGACAGGGGGCACCGGGGAGCTGTTTTTT. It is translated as CASSFRTGGTGELFF.

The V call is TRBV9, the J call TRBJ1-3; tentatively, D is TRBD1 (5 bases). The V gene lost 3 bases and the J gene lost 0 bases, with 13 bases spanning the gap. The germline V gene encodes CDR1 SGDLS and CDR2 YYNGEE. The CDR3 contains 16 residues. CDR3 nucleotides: TGTGCCAGCAGCGCCCAGGGAACGGACTCTGGAAACACCATATATTTT. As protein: CASSAQGTDSGNTIYF. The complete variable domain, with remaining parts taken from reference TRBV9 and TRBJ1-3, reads DSGVTQTPKHLITATGQRVTLRCSPRSGDLSVYWYQQSLDQGLQFLIQYYNGEERAKGNILERFSAQQFPDLHSELNLSSLELGDSALYFCASSAQGTDSGNTIYFGEGSWLTVV.

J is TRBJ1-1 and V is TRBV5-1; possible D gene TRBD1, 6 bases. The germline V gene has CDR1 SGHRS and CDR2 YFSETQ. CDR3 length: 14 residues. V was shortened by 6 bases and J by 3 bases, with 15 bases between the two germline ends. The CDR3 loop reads CASTGQGFYTEAFF. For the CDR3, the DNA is TGCGCCAGCACGGGGCAGGGGTTCTACACTGAAGCTTTCTTT.

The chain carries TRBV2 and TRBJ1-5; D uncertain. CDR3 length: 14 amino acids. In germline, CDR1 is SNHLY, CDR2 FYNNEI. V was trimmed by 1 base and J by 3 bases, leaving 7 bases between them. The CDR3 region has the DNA TGTGCCAGCAGTGAAGTGGCGGCCAATCAGCCCCAGCATTTT. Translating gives CASSEVAANQPQHF.

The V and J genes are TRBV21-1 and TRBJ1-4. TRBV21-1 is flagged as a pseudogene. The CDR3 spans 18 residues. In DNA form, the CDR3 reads TGTGCCAGCAGCAAAAACGGGAGGGACGGCCGCCGTGGTGAAAAACTGTTTTTT. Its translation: CASSKNGRDGRRGEKLFF.

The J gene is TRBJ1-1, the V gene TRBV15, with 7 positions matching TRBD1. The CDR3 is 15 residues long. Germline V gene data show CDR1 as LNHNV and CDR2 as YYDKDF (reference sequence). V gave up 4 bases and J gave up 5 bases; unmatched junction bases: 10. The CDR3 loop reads CATSTRQGTNTEAFF. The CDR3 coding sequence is TGTGCCACCAGCACCCGACAGGGTACGAATACTGAAGCTTTCTTT.

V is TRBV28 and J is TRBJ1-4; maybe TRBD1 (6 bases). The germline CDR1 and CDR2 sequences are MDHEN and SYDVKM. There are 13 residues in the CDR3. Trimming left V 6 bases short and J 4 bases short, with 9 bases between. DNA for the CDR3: TGTGCCAGCAGCAGGACAGTTAATGAAAAACTGTTTTTT. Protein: CASSRTVNEKLFF.

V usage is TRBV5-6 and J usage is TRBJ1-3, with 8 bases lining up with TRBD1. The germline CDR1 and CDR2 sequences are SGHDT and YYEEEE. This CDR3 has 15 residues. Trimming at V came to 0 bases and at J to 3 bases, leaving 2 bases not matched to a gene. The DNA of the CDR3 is TGTGCCAGCAGCTTGGGCAGGGGGCTTGGAAACACCATATATTTT. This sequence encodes CASSLGRGLGNTIYF. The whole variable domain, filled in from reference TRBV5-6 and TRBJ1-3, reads DAGVTQSPTHLIKTRGQQVTLRCSPKSGHDTVSWYQQALGQGPQFIFQYYEEEERQRGNFPDRFSGHQFPNYSSELNVNALLLGDSALYLCASSLGRGLGNTIYFGEGSWLTVV.

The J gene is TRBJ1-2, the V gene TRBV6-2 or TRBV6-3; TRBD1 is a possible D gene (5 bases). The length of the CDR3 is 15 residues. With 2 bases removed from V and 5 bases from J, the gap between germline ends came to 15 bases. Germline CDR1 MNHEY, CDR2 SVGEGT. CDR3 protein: CASSYKGRGRYGYTF. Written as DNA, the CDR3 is TGTGCCAGCAGTTACAAGGGGAGGGGCCGATATGGCTACACCTTC.

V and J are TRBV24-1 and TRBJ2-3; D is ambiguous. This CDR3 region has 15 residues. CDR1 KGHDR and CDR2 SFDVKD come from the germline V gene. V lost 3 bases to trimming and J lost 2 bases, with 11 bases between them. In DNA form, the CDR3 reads TGTGCCACCAGTGATCCTACCGAGAACACAGATACGCAGTATTTT. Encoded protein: CATSDPTENTDTQYF.

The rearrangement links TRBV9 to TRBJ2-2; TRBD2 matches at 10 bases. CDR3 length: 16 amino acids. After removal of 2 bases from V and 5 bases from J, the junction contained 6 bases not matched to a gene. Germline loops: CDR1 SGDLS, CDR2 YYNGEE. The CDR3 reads CASSVRTSGTTGELFF. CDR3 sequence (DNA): TGTGCCAGCAGCGTGCGGACTAGCGGAACTACCGGGGAGCTGTTTTTT. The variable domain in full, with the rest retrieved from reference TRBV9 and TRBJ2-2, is DSGVTQTPKHLITATGQRVTLRCSPRSGDLSVYWYQQSLDQGLQFLIQYYNGEERAKGNILERFSAQQFPDLHSELNLSSLELGDSALYFCASSVRTSGTTGELFFGEGSRLTVL.